The entry below gives a single TCR beta chain sequence along with its context. The data are from a study of blood T cell repertoires in COVID-19. Whole-study context: The United States, Italy and Spain were the sources of the acute and convalescent COVID-19 samples.

Original handling: Amplification from reference gene primers served as the basis for estimated nucleated cell counts. Measured with immunoSEQ multiplex PCR; TCRdb has only the in-frame clones, and not every one. V and J calls and clone size are given by that table; D and trimming were obtained from the DNA. This table holds fewer than 450,000 clones, less than 95% found once. Germline lookup yields CDR1 SGHAT and CDR2 FQNNGV. Trimming removed 1 base from V and 1 base from J, with 8 bases in between. This CDR3 spans 14 amino acids. This chain connects TRBV11-2 to TRBJ2-7, with D possibly matching TRBD2 (5 bases). The material sequenced was PBMCs or T cells enriched from blood (not recorded which). The clonotype comes from a man aged 18 to 30 who had recovered from COVID-19. The CDR3 region has the DNA TGTGCCAGCAGCTTAGCAACGGGATCCTACGAGCAGTACTTC. It translates to CASSLATGSYEQYF.